The rows below give T cell receptor beta chains drawn from one sample of a study of T cells in Graves' hyperthyroidism and ophthalmopathy. TCRdb reanalysed the multiplex PCR reads using MiXCR and keeps one entry per CDR3 protein. Among 300,000 to 450,000 distinct CDR3 sequences listed, roughly 20% were seen once. Specimen: blood. These receptors were taken from a woman aged 40 to 49 with Graves' ophthalmopathy. Each CDR3 is given with its conserved first and last residue. The D gene is left open where the match is weak. Rows may omit the clone size; those that give it use once, few, many or a size class.

size	length	V	J	D	CDR3	DNA
many	14	TRBV3-1	TRBJ1-2	NA	CASSQDRGNYGYTF	TGTGCCAGCAGCCAAGATCGTGGCAACTATGGCTACACCTTC
many	14	TRBV20-1	TRBJ2-7	TRBD2	CSVEDSGRLYEQYF	TGCAGTGTCGAAGATAGCGGGAGACTCTACGAGCAGTACTTC
NA	14	TRBV6-1	TRBJ2-2	TRBD2	CASRSSGRSGELFF	TGTGCCAGCAGATCTAGCGGGAGGAGCGGGGAGCTGTTTTTT
NA	15	TRBV6-1	TRBJ2-7	TRBD2	CASSVGGSFSEEQYF	TGTGCCAGCAGTGTTGGCGGGAGTTTTTCAGAAGAGCAGTACTTC
many	18	TRBV7-2	TRBJ2-7	TRBD2	CASSLAFGSSGRSYEQYF	TGTGCCAGCAGCTTAGCTTTTGGGTCTAGCGGGAGGTCCTACGAGCAGTACTTC
many	13	TRBV5-6	TRBJ1-2	TRBD1	CASSWTGGEGYTF	TGTGCCAGCAGCTGGACAGGGGGCGAGGGCTACACCTTC
many	14	TRBV13	TRBJ2-7	NA	CASSLLGRPREQYF	TGTGCCAGCAGCTTACTCGGGCGGCCCCGCGAGCAGTACTTC
many	18	TRBV28	TRBJ2-7	TRBD2	CASRNPPKGPGGPYEQYF	TGTGCCAGCAGGAACCCCCCTAAGGGTCCGGGAGGGCCTTACGAGCAGTACTTC
NA	16	TRBV6-1	TRBJ2-5	NA	CANLPGTSPPGETQYF	TGTGCCAACCTCCCCGGGACATCACCTCCGGGAGAGACCCAGTACTTC
many	13	TRBV29-1	TRBJ2-2	TRBD1	CSGRQGNTGELFF	TGCAGCGGCCGACAGGGGAACACCGGGGAGCTGTTTTTT
once	15	TRBV29-1	TRBJ1-2	TRBD1	CSVYKRQGVNYGYTF	TGCAGCGTCTATAAAAGACAGGGGGTTAACTATGGCTACACCTTC
many	15	TRBV7-8	TRBJ1-3	TRBD1	CASSPLDRSGNTIYF	TGTGCCAGCAGCCCTTTGGACAGGTCTGGAAACACCATATATTTT
many	16	TRBV11-3	TRBJ1-2	TRBD1	CASSPDIGQGFYGYTF	TGTGCCAGCAGCCCAGATATCGGACAGGGATTCTATGGCTACACCTTC
many	15	TRBV28	TRBJ2-7	TRBD1	CASSFGGQGLDEQYF	TGTGCCAGCAGTTTCGGGGGACAGGGTCTAGACGAGCAGTACTTT
NA	13	TRBV30	TRBJ2-7	TRBD1	CAWTVTGIGEQYF	TGTGCCTGGACAGTGACAGGGATAGGGGAGCAGTACTTC
many	11	TRBV4-2	TRBJ2-1	NA	CASIHLNEQFF	TGTGCCAGCATTCACCTTAATGAGCAGTTCTTC
many	13	TRBV28	TRBJ2-7	NA	CASSPPGFSEQYF	TGTGCCAGCAGTCCTCCAGGGTTTTCCGAGCAGTACTTC
many	13	TRBV30	TRBJ1-1	NA	CAWSRQPNTEAFF	TGTGCCTGGAGTAGGCAGCCGAACACTGAAGCTTTCTTT
NA	14	TRBV12-3/TRBV12-4	TRBJ1-5	NA	CASSGLWGYQPQHF	TGTGCCAGCAGCGGCCTTTGGGGATATCAGCCCCAGCATTTT
many	15	TRBV27	TRBJ2-5	NA	CASSLQALPQETQYF	TGTGCCAGCAGTTTACAGGCACTTCCTCAAGAGACCCAGTACTTC
once	16	TRBV6-5	TRBJ2-7	TRBD1	CASSCASGQGSYEQYF	TGTGCCAGCAGTTGCGCCAGTGGACAGGGCTCCTACGAGCAGTACTTC
many	16	TRBV20-1	TRBJ2-7	TRBD2	CSARRLAGGTASEQYF	TGCAGTGCTAGGCGACTAGCGGGAGGGACGGCGTCGGAGCAGTACTTC
many	13	TRBV7-2	TRBJ2-7	NA	CASSLGPEGEQYF	TGTGCCAGCAGCTTAGGGCCGGAGGGCGAGCAGTACTTC
NA	15	TRBV6-2/TRBV6-3	TRBJ1-5	TRBD1	CASSQDRGGGQPQHF	TGTGCCAGCAGTCAGGACAGGGGAGGAGGCCAGCCCCAGCATTTT
NA	14	TRBV5-1	TRBJ2-7	NA	CASSLIRSDYEQYF	TGCGCCAGCAGCTTGATCAGGTCCGACTACGAGCAGTACTTC
many	15	TRBV7-2	TRBJ1-2	NA	CASSLVRGSHYGYTF	TGTGCCAGCAGCTTAGTGCGGGGGTCCCACTATGGCTACACCTTC
many	14	TRBV29-1	TRBJ1-5	NA	CSVVDGSSNQPQHF	TGCAGCGTTGTGGACGGTTCTAGCAATCAGCCCCAGCATTTT
many	16	TRBV28	TRBJ1-2	NA	CASSLMYHRVNYGYTF	TGTGCCAGCAGTTTGATGTACCACAGGGTCAACTATGGCTACACCTTC
many	16	TRBV6-1	TRBJ1-1	NA	CASSERSRVGNTEAFF	TGTGCCAGCAGTGAGAGATCCCGGGTAGGGAACACTGAAGCTTTCTTT
many	11	TRBV27	TRBJ2-7	NA	CASSKGREQYF	TGTGCCAGCAGTAAGGGGCGGGAGCAGTACTTC
NA	15	TRBV18	TRBJ1-2	TRBD1	CASSPRQGDYYGYTF	TGTGCCAGCTCACCAAGACAGGGGGATTACTATGGCTACACCTTC
many	14	TRBV2	TRBJ2-7	NA	CASGLGIDPYEQYF	TGTGCCAGCGGACTCGGTATCGACCCCTACGAGCAGTACTTC
NA	15	TRBV4-1	TRBJ2-7	NA	CVSSSEGARGYEQYF	TGCGTCAGCAGCTCCGAGGGCGCCAGGGGCTACGAGCAGTACTTC
many	14	TRBV28	TRBJ2-7	TRBD1	CASTPYGTGYEQYF	TGTGCCAGCACTCCTTACGGGACAGGCTACGAGCAGTACTTC
many	15	TRBV15	TRBJ2-7	TRBD2	CATSREASGIYEQYF	TGTGCCACCAGCAGAGAGGCTAGCGGGATCTACGAGCAGTACTTC
few	15	TRBV28	TRBJ2-7	NA	CASSPYRGVSYEQYF	TGTGCCAGCAGTCCGTATCGCGGAGTCTCCTACGAGCAGTACTTC
many	13	TRBV13	TRBJ2-7	TRBD1	CASSLRGLYEQYF	TGTGCCAGCAGTTTAAGGGGGCTATACGAGCAGTACTTC
many	13	TRBV25-1	TRBJ1-1	NA	CASSGVRGTEAFF	TGTGCCAGCAGTGGAGTCCGGGGCACTGAAGCTTTCTTT
many	16	TRBV5-1	TRBJ2-7	NA	CASSTEDGSHSYEQYF	TGCGCCAGCAGCACAGAGGACGGTTCTCATTCCTACGAGCAGTACTTC
NA	15	TRBV11-1	TRBJ2-7	TRBD1	CASTHGQGRSYEQYF	TGTGCCAGCACCCACGGACAGGGCAGATCCTACGAGCAGTACTTC
many	13	TRBV28	TRBJ2-7	TRBD1	CASRVTGDGEQYF	TGTGCCAGCAGGGTGACAGGGGACGGCGAGCAGTACTTC
few	15	TRBV19	TRBJ1-6	NA	CASSPGQGYNSPLHF	TGTGCCAGTAGTCCCGGACAAGGATATAATTCACCCCTCCACTTT
many	13	TRBV9	TRBJ1-2	TRBD1	CASSAPDRDGYTF	TGTGCCAGCAGCGCCCCGGACAGGGATGGCTACACCTTC
many	16	TRBV6-1	TRBJ2-7	NA	CTSSEVEGLGRNEQYF	TGTACCAGCAGTGAAGTTGAGGGACTGGGCAGGAACGAGCAGTACTTC